Presented here are 6 T cell receptor beta chains from one specimen sequenced in a study of OX40 agonist ivuxolimab in advanced cancers. Assay used: immunoSEQ multiplex PCR; TCRdb lists only in-frame clones, some missing. This table has approximately 74,000 clones, over 60% appearing once. The sample was CD4+ or CD8+ T cells sorted from blood, taken in a trial of the OX40 agonist ivuxolimab. The origin of the receptors is an adult with an advanced solid tumor such as melanoma, head and neck, liver or kidney cancer.

V is TRBV27 and J is TRBJ2-1; 8 bases match TRBD2. There are 17 residues in the CDR3. CDR1 and CDR2 (germline): MNHEY, SMNVEV (reference sequence). The V segment lost 3 bases and the J segment 5 bases; nucleotides outside the gene matches: 12. The CDR3 sequence: CASSFRFREGVDNEQFF. The CDR3, as DNA: TGTGCCAGCAGTTTTCGGTTCCGGGAGGGGGTTGACAATGAGCAGTTCTTC.

The chain employs TRBV2 and TRBJ1-2; D perhaps matches TRBD1 (5 bases). The V end lost 7 bases, the J end lost 2 bases, and 14 bases lay between the germline ends. Germline V gene sequence: CDR1 SNHLY, CDR2 FYNNEI. The CDR3 length is 14 residues. The CDR3 here is CASNMGRPNYGYTF. CDR3 DNA sequence: TGTGCCAGCAACATGGGACGGCCAAACTATGGCTACACCTTC. Combining the CDR3 with reference TRBV2 and TRBJ1-2 gives the whole variable domain EPEVTQTPSHQVTQMGQEVILRCVPISNHLYFYWYRQILGQKVEFLVSFYNNEISEKSEIFDDQFSVERPDGSNFTLKIRSTKLEDSAMYFCASNMGRPNYGYTFGSGTRLTVV.

Here the CDR3 DNA reads TGTGCCAGCAGCCAAGGGGGTCAGGGGGCGCGCGGGGAGCTGTTTTTT. Its translation: CASSQGGQGARGELFF. This chain uses TRBV7-8 with TRBJ2-2; 8 positions match TRBD1. This CDR3 has 16 amino acids. Trimming took 5 bases from V and 7 from J; bases not matched to a gene: 12. CDR1 is SGHVS and CDR2 is FQNEAQ in the germline V gene. The full variable domain, rest sourced from reference TRBV7-8 and TRBJ2-2, is GAGVSQSPRYKVAKRGQDVALRCDPISGHVSLFWYQQALGQGPEFLTYFQNEAQLDKSGLPSDRFFAERPEGSVSTLKIQRTQQEDSAVYLCASSQGGQGARGELFFGEGSRLTVL.

The sample holds a few counts of this clone. The chain is built from TRBV9 and TRBJ1-1, with D possibly being TRBD1 (5 bases). CDR3 length equals 14 residues. V lost 1 base, J lost 7 bases, and 14 bases lay in between. Per the germline V gene, CDR1 is SGDLS and CDR2 is YYNGEE. The CDR3: CASSVFGGGGEAFF. CDR3 DNA sequence: TGTGCCAGCAGCGTATTCGGGGGTGGTGGTGAAGCTTTCTTT.

CDR3 nucleotides: TGTGCCAGCTCACCGGGGAGGGTCGAGCAGCCCCAGCATTTT. As protein: CASSPGRVEQPQHF. The genes are TRBV18 and TRBJ1-5; the D is unclear. V lost 3 bases to trimming and J lost 7 bases, with 13 bases between them. The CDR3 length is 14 residues. Germline-derived CDR1 and CDR2 are KGHSH and LQKENI.

This clone showed up just a few times. The genes are TRBV18 and TRBJ1-1; TRBD1 aligns across 8 bases. The J segment lost 3 bases and the V segment lost 6 bases, leaving 9 bases of the junction unmatched. This CDR3 has 15 residues. CDR1 is KGHSH, CDR2 LQKENI, per germline. The CDR3 DNA sequence: TGTGCCAGCTCGTTGACAGGGGAGGCGTACACTGAAGCTTTCTTT. It codes for CASSLTGEAYTEAFF.